The clone carrying this T cell receptor beta chain was seen more than once but under ten times. The germline V gene encodes CDR1 SGHAT and CDR2 FQNNGV. The CDR3 consists of 14 residues. V was pared by 5 bases and J by 4 bases, with 9 bases between. Time point described: sample taken at primary tumor resection. The study sequenced unsorted whole RNA from tumor, nontumor lung or frozen PBMC. This entry is derived from a study of spatial heterogeneity in lung cancer. From the 5' RACE reads, TCRdb called clonotypes with MiXCR, one entry per CDR3 protein. The sample includes roughly 12,000 distinct CDR3 sequences, 17% of them seen just once.

The J gene is TRBJ2-6, the V gene TRBV11-2; no clear D gene. This sequence originates from a male donor with early-stage non-small cell lung cancer. This specimen consisted of PBMCs, obtained at surgery. CDR3 loop: CASSPPSGANVLTF. CDR3 coding DNA: TGTGCCAGCAGCCCTCCCTCCGGGGCCAACGTCCTGACTTTC. The full variable domain, completed using reference TRBV11-2 and TRBJ2-6, is EAGVAQSPRYKIIEKRQSVAFWCNPISGHATLYWYQQILGQGPKLLIQFQNNGVVDDSQLPKDRFSAERLKGVDSTLKIQPAKLEDSAVYLCASSPPSGANVLTFGAGSRLTVL.